This T cell receptor (beta chain) stems from a study of T cell repertoires in cytomegalovirus infection. Study information: Peptides in the study included HLA-C-restricted and HLA-B-restricted CMV epitopes. A matching HLA type, together with CMV infection, was signaled by public TCR beta signatures. Study conclusions and caveats: There were carriers of CMV plus the relevant HLA, and cumulative public TCR beta family frequency identified them. CMV-specific TCR beta clonotypes restricted by HLA-C were the ones dominating the ex vivo response.

Details on this clonotype: Its antigen is not identified.

Germline V gene data show CDR1 as MGHRA and CDR2 as YSYEKL. V was cut by 4 bases and J by 6 bases, with 13 bases left in between. The CDR3 runs 13 residues. TCRdb fed the reads into MiXCR, producing one record per CDR3 protein. Here the sample spans about 770,000 distinct CDR3 sequences, almost 30% being singletons. The gene calls are TRBV4-1 and TRBJ2-7; a weak D match, TRBD2 (6 bases). This TCR derives from a human donor in good health (CMV status not recorded). Some clones in this sample may be carry-over from other donors' samples. The sequences come from cultured CD8+ T cells from PBMCs, collected from culture after CMV antigen stimulation. This CDR3 reads CASSLRGTSEQYF. Written as DNA, the CDR3 is TGCGCCAGCAGCCTCCGGGGGACCAGCGAGCAGTACTTC.